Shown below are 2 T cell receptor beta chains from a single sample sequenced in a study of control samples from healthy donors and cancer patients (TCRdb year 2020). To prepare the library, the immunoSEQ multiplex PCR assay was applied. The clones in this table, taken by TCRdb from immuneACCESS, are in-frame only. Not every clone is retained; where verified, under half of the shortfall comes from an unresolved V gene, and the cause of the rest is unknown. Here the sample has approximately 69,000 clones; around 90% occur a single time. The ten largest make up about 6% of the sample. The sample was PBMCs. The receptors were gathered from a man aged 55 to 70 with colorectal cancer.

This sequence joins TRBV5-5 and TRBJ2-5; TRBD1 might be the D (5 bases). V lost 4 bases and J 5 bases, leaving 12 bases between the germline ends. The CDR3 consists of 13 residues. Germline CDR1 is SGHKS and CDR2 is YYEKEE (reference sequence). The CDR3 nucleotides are TGTGCCAGCAGCCTGGCAGGGTTGGAGACCCAGTACTTC. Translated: CASSLAGLETQYF.

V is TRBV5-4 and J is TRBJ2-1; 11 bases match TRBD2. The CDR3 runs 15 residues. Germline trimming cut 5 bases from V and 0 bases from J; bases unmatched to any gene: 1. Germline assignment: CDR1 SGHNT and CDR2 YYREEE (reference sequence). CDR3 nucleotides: TGTGCCAGCAGTAGCGGGGGGGTCTCCTACAATGAGCAGTTCTTC. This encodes CASSSGGVSYNEQFF.